The present T cell receptor beta chain was sequenced within a study of T cell changes during pregnancy in multiple sclerosis. Trimming cost V 3 bases and J 4 bases, with 9 bases left between them. Germline CDR1 reads MGHDK; CDR2 reads SYGVNS. The CDR3 spans 13 residues. Repertoires were generated with immunoSEQ multiplex PCR, while TCRdb's copy carries only in-frame clones and drops some. The sample has approximately 99,000 clones, about nine tenths seen once. The TCR was taken from a female donor in good health, enrolled as a control in a pregnancy study. The sequences come from peripheral blood, collected in the second trimester of pregnancy. The gene calls are TRBV25-1 and TRBJ1-2; no definite D call. In nucleotides, the CDR3 is TGTGCCAGCAGTGAGTGGGAGGCCTATGGCTACACCTTC. It yields the protein CASSEWEAYGYTF.